What follows are 14 T cell receptor beta chains derived from one specimen sequenced in a study of blood T cell repertoires in COVID-19. This table comes from immunoSEQ multiplex PCR, and its TCRdb copy is limited to in-frame clones, with some not included. Of around 58,000 clones in the sample, around 80% were seen once. The material sequenced was PBMCs or T cells enriched from blood (not recorded which). Every receptor here comes from a woman in her 40s with acute COVID-19.

V and J are TRBV19 and TRBJ2-1, with 11 bases aligning to TRBD2. The CDR3 runs 16 residues. J lost 9 bases, V lost 3 bases, and 10 bases had no gene match. Germline loops: CDR1 LNHDA, CDR2 SQIVND (reference sequence). The CDR3 DNA follows: TGTGCCAGTAGTATGGGAACTAGCGGGAGTATTAGTGAGCAGTTCTTC. Translated: CASSMGTSGSISEQFF.

The chain is built from TRBV28 and TRBJ2-1; TRBD2 aligns across 10 bases. V lost 2 bases to trimming and J lost 9 bases; unmatched junction nucleotides: 7. This CDR3 has 15 amino acids. The germline gives CDR1 MDHEN, CDR2 SYDVKM. This CDR3 reads CASSLAAGGLLEQFF. The DNA of the CDR3 is TGTGCCAGCAGTTTAGCAGCGGGGGGGCTTCTTGAGCAGTTCTTC.

V usage is TRBV12-3 or TRBV12-4 and J usage is TRBJ1-2, with 10 nucleotides matching TRBD1. The junction had 9 bases not matched to a gene; V was cut back by 9 bases and J by 8 bases. This CDR3 spans 13 amino acids. CDR3 coding DNA: TGTGCCAGTGCCCCGGGACAGGGGACAGGCTACACCTTC. It specifies CASAPGQGTGYTF.

The rearrangement joins TRBV29-1 to TRBJ2-1; 7 bases are a match to TRBD2. Germline CDR1 SQVTM, CDR2 ANQGSEA. The CDR3 totals 15 residues. Unmatched junction bases numbered 3, after V lost 1 base and J lost 0 bases. CDR3: CSVEGAGPSYNEQFF. The CDR3, as DNA: TGCAGCGTTGAAGGAGCGGGACCCTCCTACAATGAGCAGTTCTTC.

This clone has a handful of counts. The chain is built from TRBV7-6 and TRBJ2-7; the D gene is possibly TRBD2 (6 bases). The V end lost 8 bases, the J end lost 2 bases, and 16 bases lay between the germline ends. Germline V lookup: CDR1 SGHVS, CDR2 FNYEAQ. The CDR3 is 14 residues long. The CDR3 bases are TGTGCCAGCGCCCGGGACTGGTACCCCTACGAGCAGTACTTC. Its protein product is CASARDWYPYEQYF. Using reference TRBV7-6 and TRBJ2-7 for the parts outside the CDR3, the full variable domain is GAGVSQSPRYKVTKRGQDVALRCDPISGHVSLYWYRQALGQGPEFLTYFNYEAQQDKSGLPNDRFSAERPEGSISTLTIQRTEQRDSAMYRCASARDWYPYEQYFGPGTRLTVT.

The genes are TRBV6-5 and TRBJ2-7; 9 bases match TRBD1. The CDR3 length is 13 residues. V was clipped by 7 bases and J by 2 bases; unmatched bases: 3. Looked up from germline, CDR1 is MNHEY and CDR2 is SVGAGI. CDR3 DNA: TGTGCCAGCATTGGGACAGGGCCCTACGAGCAGTACGTC. It encodes CASIGTGPYEQYV.

This clone was seen a single time. V gene TRBV19 combines with J gene TRBJ1-1; maybe TRBD1 (5 bases). V lost 6 bases, J lost 3 bases, and 11 bases lay in between. The CDR3 is made up of 13 amino acids. Germline V gene lookup returns CDR1 LNHDA and CDR2 SQIVND (reference sequence). The DNA for the CDR3 is TGTGCCAGTAGCAAACAGGCCCACACTGAAGCTTTCTTT. Encoded protein: CASSKQAHTEAFF.

The chain recombines TRBV5-1 with TRBJ1-3; D gene unclear. The length of the CDR3 is 15 residues. Germline-derived CDR1 and CDR2 are SGHRS and YFSETQ. V lost 4 bases, J lost 2 bases, and 13 bases lay in between. As DNA, the CDR3 is TGCGCCAGCAGCCCGGGGATGCCGACTGGAAACACCATATATTTT. It encodes CASSPGMPTGNTIYF.

The chain recombines TRBV29-1 with TRBJ2-1; possibly TRBD2 for D (6 bases). The CDR3 runs to 13 residues. Germline-derived CDR1 and CDR2 are SQVTM and ANQGSEA. Trimming took off 7 bases at V and 5 bases at J, with 15 bases between the two ends. The CDR3 DNA reads as TGCAGCGCTGGGCACCGGGGGAACAATGAGCAGTTCTTC. Protein: CSAGHRGNNEQFF.

The chain carries TRBV28 and TRBJ1-5; D is uncertain. The V end lost 10 bases, the J end lost 0 bases, and 13 bases lay between the germline ends. This CDR3 has 14 residues. Germline V gene sequence: CDR1 MDHEN, CDR2 SYDVKM. The CDR3 spells CATRSAYSNQPQHF. The CDR3 bases are TGTGCCACCAGAAGCGCTTATAGCAATCAGCCCCAGCATTTT.

The chain recombines TRBV20-1 with TRBJ2-3; D ambiguous. The V and J ends lost 5 bases and 0 bases respectively, with 12 bases between them. From germline, CDR1 is DFQATT and CDR2 SNEGSKA (reference sequence). CDR3 length: 14 residues. The DNA of the CDR3 is TGCAGTGCTGGTGACTTAGCTAGCACAGATACGCAGTATTTT. It codes for CSAGDLASTDTQYF.

This clone was seen once. This chain uses TRBV18 with TRBJ1-3, with D possibly being TRBD1 (5 bases). Germline-derived CDR1 and CDR2 are KGHSH and LQKENI. The CDR3 has 16 residues. Trimming took 4 bases from V and 2 from J, leaving 15 bases between them. CDR3: CASSLGQGTAGNTIYF. In DNA, the CDR3 is TGTGCCAGCTCACTGGGGCAGGGCACGGCTGGAAACACCATATATTTT.

The chain employs TRBV19 and TRBJ1-4, with no clear D. CDR1 LNHDA and CDR2 SQIVND come from the germline V gene (reference sequence). The CDR3 has 16 residues. Deletions cut 5 bases from V and 3 bases from J, with 16 bases between. The CDR3 is CASSPWSRQPNEKLFF. DNA of the CDR3: TGTGCCAGTAGTCCCTGGAGCCGGCAGCCTAATGAAAAACTGTTTTTT.

The rearrangement joins TRBV6-1 to TRBJ2-7; 7 nucleotides agree with TRBD2. The V and J ends lost 2 bases and 2 bases, in that order; junction bases with no gene match: 6. This CDR3 is 15 amino acids long. CDR1 and CDR2 (germline): MNHNS, SASEGT. This CDR3 is CASSETGEGPYEQYF. The CDR3 region has the DNA TGTGCCAGCAGTGAAACGGGGGAGGGCCCCTACGAGCAGTACTTC.